One and the same sample provided the 23 T cell receptor beta chains below, sequenced in a study of CD8+ T cells in alopecia areata. Noted treatment: oral pan-JAK inhibitor, 5-10 mg twice daily. RNA was extracted and reverse transcribed into cDNA as the sequencing template. Sequencing was performed with immunoSEQ multiplex PCR; in TCRdb, only in-frame clones are kept and a portion is missing. Of about 210,000 clones in the sample, more than 60% were seen once. The input for sequencing was CD4+ T cells sorted from blood, taken at week 44, from a patient treated with tofacitinib. These receptors came from a human donor with alopecia areata.

The V and J genes are TRBV5-5 and TRBJ2-5, with D unclear. Germline V CDR1 and CDR2: SGHKS, YYEKEE (reference sequence). This CDR3 has 14 residues. V was trimmed by 4 bases and J by 9 bases, leaving 19 bases between them. CDR3: CASSPQPGSWAQYF. Written as DNA, the CDR3 is TGTGCCAGCAGCCCTCAACCGGGTTCGTGGGCCCAGTACTTC.

The CDR3 nucleotides read TGTGCCAGTAGTATACGGGAGGGAATGGCCAATCAGCCCCAGCATTTT. This translates into CASSIREGMANQPQHF. The V call is TRBV19, the J call TRBJ1-5; D is uncertain. Deletions cut 2 bases from V and 3 bases from J, with 14 bases between. This CDR3 comprises 16 residues. Germline V gives CDR1 LNHDA, CDR2 SQIVND (reference sequence).

The chain links TRBV11-2 to TRBJ2-1, with D perhaps TRBD2 (6 bases). Per germline, CDR1 SGHAT and CDR2 FQNNGV. With 0 bases removed from V and 7 bases from J, the gap between germline ends came to 19 bases. The CDR3 has 17 residues. The CDR3 reads CASSLDPQTGGSNEQFF. The CDR3 DNA sequence: TGTGCCAGCAGCTTAGACCCTCAAACTGGAGGGTCAAATGAGCAGTTCTTC.

This chain uses TRBV11-2 with TRBJ2-1; TRBD2 matches 9 bases. The V segment lost 6 bases and the J segment 10 bases; nucleotides outside the gene matches: 10. CDR3 length equals 14 residues. Germline lookup yields CDR1 SGHAT and CDR2 FQNNGV. The CDR3 region has the DNA TGTGCCAGCAGTTTTCCGGGACTAGCCACCGAGCAGTTCTTC. Its translation is CASSFPGLATEQFF. Full variable domain (rest looked up from reference TRBV11-2 and TRBJ2-1): EAGVAQSPRYKIIEKRQSVAFWCNPISGHATLYWYQQILGQGPKLLIQFQNNGVVDDSQLPKDRFSAERLKGVDSTLKIQPAKLEDSAVYLCASSFPGLATEQFFGPGTRLTVL.

This clone was recorded a few times. The J gene is TRBJ1-5, the V gene TRBV6-1, with D uncertain. The CDR3 contains 13 residues. The germline gives CDR1 MNHNS, CDR2 SASEGT. Trimming removed 5 bases at V and 5 bases at J, with 10 bases between. In nucleotides, the CDR3 is TGTGCCAGCAGTCGACAATTTGATCAGCCCCAGCATTTT. It codes for CASSRQFDQPQHF.

This clone appeared a single time. The chain has TRBV30 and TRBJ1-1; D is uncertain. Trimming pared 0 bases from V and 1 base from J, leaving 12 bases between. The germline gives CDR1 GTSNPN, CDR2 SVGIG (reference sequence). The CDR3 loop spans 15 amino acids. The CDR3 sequence: CAWSVEQLTNTEAFF. The CDR3 DNA reads as TGTGCCTGGAGTGTAGAGCAGTTAACGAACACTGAAGCTTTCTTT. The full variable domain, in which reference TRBV30 and TRBJ1-1 provide the parts outside the CDR3, is SQTIHQWPATLVQPVGSPLSLECTVEGTSNPNLYWYRQAAGRGLQLLFYSVGIGQISSEVPQNLSASRPQDRQFILSSKKLLLSDSGFYLCAWSVEQLTNTEAFFGQGTRLTVV.

This clone occurred a few times. The chain combines TRBV29-1 with TRBJ1-3, with D unresolved. V was clipped by 4 bases and J by 0 bases, with 10 bases between them. The CDR3 is 14 amino acids. CDR1 is SQVTM and CDR2 is ANQGSEA in the germline V gene. The CDR3 DNA reads as TGCAGCGTTGTTTCCCCCTCCTCTGGAAACACCATATATTTT. Translated, it gives CSVVSPSSGNTIYF.

This clone has only one observation. This sequence joins TRBV5-1 and TRBJ1-1; D is unclear. The germline V gene has CDR1 SGHRS and CDR2 YFSETQ. This CDR3 region has 14 residues. V was clipped by 5 bases and J by 2 bases, with 13 bases between them. CDR3 protein: CASSSPRGNTEAFF. The CDR3 DNA reads TGCGCCAGCAGTAGCCCTCGCGGAAACACTGAAGCTTTCTTT.

This clone was seen only a few times. V and J are TRBV2 and TRBJ1-5; D not resolved. The length of the CDR3 is 13 residues. Germline loops: CDR1 SNHLY, CDR2 FYNNEI. Trimming left V 3 bases short and J 5 bases short, with 8 bases between. The CDR3 nucleotides are TGTGCCAGCAGTGAGGAGACCTATCAGCCCCAGCATTTT. Amino acid sequence: CASSEETYQPQHF.

The chain joins TRBV4-3 to TRBJ1-6; possible D gene TRBD1, 6 bases. V was trimmed by 4 bases and J by 10 bases, leaving 23 bases between them. The CDR3 is made up of 17 amino acids. Germline assignment: CDR1 LGHNA and CDR2 YSLEER. CDR3 in amino acids: CASSRDSFVGGGSPLHF. CDR3 nucleotide sequence: TGCGCCAGCAGCCGAGACTCCTTTGTAGGGGGAGGGTCACCCCTCCACTTT.

The chain combines TRBV27 with TRBJ2-5, with a possible D match to TRBD1 (5 bases). The CDR3 is 15 amino acids. Germline V gene sequence: CDR1 MNHEY, CDR2 SMNVEV (reference sequence). V gave up 6 bases and J gave up 3 bases, with 17 bases separating them. This chain's CDR3 is CASSTTGLRKETQYF. The CDR3 DNA sequence: TGTGCCAGCAGCACAACAGGCCTTAGGAAAGAGACCCAGTACTTC.

This rearrangement joins TRBV7-2 to TRBJ1-2, with 9 bases aligning to TRBD1. With V trimmed by 1 base and J by 8 bases, 8 bases remained unmatched. The length of the CDR3 is 15 residues. Germline V gene lookup returns CDR1 SGHTA and CDR2 FQGNSA. DNA of the CDR3: TGTGCCAGCAGCTTAGGAGGCGGACAGGGGTACGGCTACACCTTC. Amino acid sequence: CASSLGGGQGYGYTF. Filled out from reference TRBV7-2 and TRBJ1-2, the complete variable domain reads GAGVSQSPSNKVTEKGKDVELRCDPISGHTALYWYRQSLGQGLEFLIYFQGNSAPDKSGLPSDRFSAERTGGSVSTLTIQRTQQEDSAVYLCASSLGGGQGYGYTFGSGTRLTVV.

Notes on this clone: This sample includes further DNA sequences coding for the same CDR3. The CDR3 coding sequence is TGCAGCGTTGCTCGCACAGATACGCAGTATTTT. Amino acids: CSVARTDTQYF. The chain uses TRBV29-1 and TRBJ2-3; D not certain. The CDR3 totals 11 residues. Trimming took 4 bases from V and 1 from J, leaving 3 bases between them. The germline CDR1 and CDR2 sequences are SQVTM and ANQGSEA.

This chain links TRBV29-1 with TRBJ1-2, with 9 nucleotides matching TRBD1. CDR3 length: 13 amino acids. Looked up from germline, CDR1 is SQVTM and CDR2 is ANQGSEA. The V segment lost 7 bases and the J segment 3 bases; nucleotides outside the gene matches: 6. The CDR3: CSARDRVDYGYTF. CDR3 nucleotide sequence: TGCAGCGCACGGGACAGGGTGGACTATGGCTACACCTTC.

The table lists this clone with a count of one. The chain combines TRBV11-2 with TRBJ1-4; TRBD1 matches at 9 bases. V trimming: 5 bases; J trimming: 7 bases; junction bases outside the gene matches: 8. The CDR3 extends over 15 amino acids. In germline, CDR1 is SGHAT, CDR2 FQNNGV. Here the CDR3 DNA reads TGTGCCAGCAGCGGGACCGGGACAGGGTTTGAAAAACTGTTTTTT. It is translated as CASSGTGTGFEKLFF.

The chain combines TRBV30 with TRBJ2-3; D not certain. CDR1 and CDR2 from the germline V gene are GTSNPN and SVGIG (reference sequence). CDR3 length equals 12 residues. V lost 4 bases and J lost 6, with 11 bases in between. CDR3 DNA: TGTGCCTGGACTCCAGGTTTGGATACGCAGTATTTT. Translation gives CAWTPGLDTQYF.

J is TRBJ1-4 and V is TRBV30, with D perhaps matching TRBD1 (6 bases). CDR1 and CDR2 (germline): GTSNPN, SVGIG (reference sequence). This CDR3 has 14 amino acids. The V gene lost 2 bases and the J gene lost 10 bases, with 17 bases spanning the gap. DNA for the CDR3: TGTGCCTGGAGTCTAGGGGGGGCCCAGGGAAAACTGTTTTTT. Translating gives CAWSLGGAQGKLFF.

The V and J genes are TRBV5-6 and TRBJ2-2; D possibly corresponds to TRBD2 (5 bases). Trimming stripped 1 base from V and 2 bases from J, with 12 bases between. From germline, CDR1 is SGHDT and CDR2 YYEEEE. The CDR3 loop spans 16 amino acids. CDR3 nucleotides: TGTGCCAGCAGCTTGTGGAGGTCTAGAAACACCGGGGAGCTGTTTTTT. Protein: CASSLWRSRNTGELFF.

This clone was counted only a few times. J is TRBJ1-4 and V is TRBV4-3; D is undetermined. From germline, CDR1 is LGHNA and CDR2 YSLEER. V lost 0 bases and J 8 bases, leaving 7 bases between the germline ends. CDR3 length: 13 residues. The CDR3 spells CASSQEVEEKLFF. In nucleotides, the CDR3 is TGCGCCAGCAGCCAAGAGGTTGAGGAAAAACTGTTTTTT.

The rearrangement links TRBV4-1 to TRBJ2-4; perhaps TRBD2 as D (6 bases). There are 16 residues in the CDR3. Trimming left V 3 bases short and J 3 bases short, with 15 bases between. CDR1 and CDR2 (germline): MGHRA, YSYEKL. CDR3 DNA: TGCGCCAGCAGCCAGGCTAGCGCCCTGGGCAAAAACATTCAGTACTTC. Translated: CASSQASALGKNIQYF.

V usage is TRBV5-1 and J usage is TRBJ2-5; TRBD2 might be the D (6 bases). V lost 2 bases and J lost 5, with 16 bases in between. CDR1 and CDR2 (germline): SGHRS, YFSETQ. This CDR3 has 15 residues. The CDR3 DNA is TGCGCCAGCAGCTTACTGACACCGGCGGGGGAGACCCAGTACTTC. Protein sequence: CASSLLTPAGETQYF.

The chain carries TRBV5-1 and TRBJ2-7; D unresolved. The CDR3 is 13 amino acids. Germline V lookup: CDR1 SGHRS, CDR2 YFSETQ. V was shortened by 4 bases and J by 0 bases, with 8 bases between the two germline ends. The CDR3 sequence is CASSRSTSYEQYF. The CDR3 DNA follows: TGCGCCAGCAGCCGCTCGACCTCCTACGAGCAGTACTTC.

About this clone: Distinct nucleotide sequences in the sample also encode this CDR3. This chain links TRBV7-2 with TRBJ1-1, with D tentatively TRBD1 (6 bases). CDR1 is SGHTA and CDR2 is FQGNSA in the germline V gene. V was shortened by 3 bases and J by 2 bases, with 10 bases between the two germline ends. The CDR3 has 14 amino acids. In nucleotides, the CDR3 is TGTGCCAGCAGCTTTTCAGGGGACAACACTGAAGCTTTCTTT. It translates to CASSFSGDNTEAFF.